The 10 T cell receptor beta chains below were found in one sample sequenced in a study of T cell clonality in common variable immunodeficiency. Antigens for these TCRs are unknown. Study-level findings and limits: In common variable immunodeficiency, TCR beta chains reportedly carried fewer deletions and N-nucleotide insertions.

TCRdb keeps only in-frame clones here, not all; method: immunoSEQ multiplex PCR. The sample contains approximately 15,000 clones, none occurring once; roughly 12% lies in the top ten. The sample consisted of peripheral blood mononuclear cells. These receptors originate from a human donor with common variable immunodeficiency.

CDR3 bases read: TGTGCCAGCTCACCAGGACTAGCGGGCGGTTCAGAGGATACG. Translated: CASSPGLAGGSEDT. The full CDR3 reads CASSPGLAGGSEDTQYF. The V call is TRBV18, the J call TRBJ2-3; 11 bases align to TRBD2. The read terminates 3 residues ahead of where the CDR3 ends, so the germline J gene completes it. There are 17 residues in the CDR3. With 2 bases clipped from V and 6 bases from J, the junction kept 10 bases outside the gene matches. Germline CDR1 KGHSH, CDR2 LQKENI.

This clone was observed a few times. Partial CDR3 DNA: TGTGCCTGGAGAGGCCCGGGGGGACCCAACACTGAA. Encoded protein: CAWRGPGGPNTE. The CDR3 in full is CAWRGPGGPNTEAFF. The chain joins TRBV30 to TRBJ1-1, with D perhaps matching TRBD1 (5 bases). The read comes to an end 3 residues before the CDR3 does, leaving the germline J gene to fill in the end. The CDR3 totals 15 residues. Between the trimmed V and J ends, which lost 3 bases and 2 bases, there was a span of 16 bases. Germline V gene sequence: CDR1 GTSNPN, CDR2 SVGIG (reference sequence).

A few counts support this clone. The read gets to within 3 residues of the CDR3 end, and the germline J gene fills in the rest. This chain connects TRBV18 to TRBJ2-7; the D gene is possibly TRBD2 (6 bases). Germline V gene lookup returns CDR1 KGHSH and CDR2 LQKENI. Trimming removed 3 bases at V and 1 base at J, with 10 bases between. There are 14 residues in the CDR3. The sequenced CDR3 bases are TGTGCCAGCTCACCGGGGGGTCAGTCCTACGAG. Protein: CASSPGGQSYE. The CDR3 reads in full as CASSPGGQSYEQYF.

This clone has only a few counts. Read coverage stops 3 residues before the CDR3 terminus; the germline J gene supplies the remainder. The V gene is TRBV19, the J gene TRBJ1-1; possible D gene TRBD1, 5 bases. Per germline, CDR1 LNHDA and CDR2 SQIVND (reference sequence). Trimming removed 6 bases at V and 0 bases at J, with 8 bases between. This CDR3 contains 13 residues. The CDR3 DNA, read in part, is TGTGCCAGTAGGAACAGGATGAACACTGAA. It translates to CASRNRMNTE. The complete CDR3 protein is CASRNRMNTEAFF.

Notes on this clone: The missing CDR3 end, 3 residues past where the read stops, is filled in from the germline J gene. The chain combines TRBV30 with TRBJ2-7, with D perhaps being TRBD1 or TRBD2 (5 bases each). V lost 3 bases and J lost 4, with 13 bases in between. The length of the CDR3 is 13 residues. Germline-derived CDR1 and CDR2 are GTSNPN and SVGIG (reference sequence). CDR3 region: CAWRREGAYEQYF. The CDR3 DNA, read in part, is TGTGCCTGGAGGAGGGAAGGGGCTTACGAG.

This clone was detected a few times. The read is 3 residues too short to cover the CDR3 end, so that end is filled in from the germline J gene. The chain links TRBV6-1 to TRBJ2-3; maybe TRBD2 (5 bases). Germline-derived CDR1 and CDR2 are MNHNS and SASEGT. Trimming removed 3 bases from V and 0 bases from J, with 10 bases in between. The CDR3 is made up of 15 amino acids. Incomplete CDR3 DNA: TGTGCCAGCAGTGAGAGCGGTGCTAGCACAGATACG. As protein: CASSESGASTDT. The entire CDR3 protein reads CASSESGASTDTQYF.

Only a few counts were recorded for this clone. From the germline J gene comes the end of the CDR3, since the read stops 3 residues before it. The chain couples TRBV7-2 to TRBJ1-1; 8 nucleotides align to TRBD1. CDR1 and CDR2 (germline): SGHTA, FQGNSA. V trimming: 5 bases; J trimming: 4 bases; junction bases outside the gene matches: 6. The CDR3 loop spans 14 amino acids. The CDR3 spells CASSKDRVGTEAFF. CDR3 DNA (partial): TGTGCCAGCAGCAAGGACAGGGTTGGCACTGAA.

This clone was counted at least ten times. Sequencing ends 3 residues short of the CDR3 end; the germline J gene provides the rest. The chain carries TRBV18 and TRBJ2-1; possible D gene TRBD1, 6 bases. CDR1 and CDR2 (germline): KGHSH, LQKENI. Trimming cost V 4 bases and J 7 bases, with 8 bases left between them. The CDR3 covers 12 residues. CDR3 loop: CASSQDRNEQFF. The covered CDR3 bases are TGTGCCAGCTCACAGGACAGAAATGAG. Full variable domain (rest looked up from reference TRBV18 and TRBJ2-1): NAGVMQNPRHLVRRRGQEARLRCSPMKGHSHVYWYRQLPEEGLKFMVYLQKENIIDESGMPKERFSAEFPKEGPSILRIQQVVRGDSAAYFCASSQDRNEQFFGPGTRLTVL.

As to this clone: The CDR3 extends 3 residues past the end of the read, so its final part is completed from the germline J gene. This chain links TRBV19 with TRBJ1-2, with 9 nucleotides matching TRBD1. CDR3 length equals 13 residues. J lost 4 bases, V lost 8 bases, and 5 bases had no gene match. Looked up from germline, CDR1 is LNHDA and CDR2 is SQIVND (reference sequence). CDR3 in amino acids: CASRDRATYGYTF. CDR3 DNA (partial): TGTGCCAGTCGGGACAGGGCTACCTATGGC.

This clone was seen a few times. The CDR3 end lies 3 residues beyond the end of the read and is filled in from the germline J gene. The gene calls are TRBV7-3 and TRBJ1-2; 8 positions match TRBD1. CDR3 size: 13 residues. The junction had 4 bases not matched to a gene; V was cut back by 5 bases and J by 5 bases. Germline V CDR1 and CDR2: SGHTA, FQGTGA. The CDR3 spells CASSLGQGYGYTF. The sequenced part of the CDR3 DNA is TGTGCCAGCAGCCTAGGACAGGGTTATGGC.